Presented here are 10 T cell receptor beta chains from one specimen sequenced in a study of blood T cell repertoires in COVID-19. Repertoires were generated with immunoSEQ multiplex PCR, while TCRdb's copy carries only in-frame clones and drops some. Of 130,000 to 150,000 clones in the sample, roughly 79% are singletons; the top ten hold 7.5% to 9%. Sequenced: peripheral blood. The origin of the receptors is a human donor in a cohort sampled during active COVID-19.

This clone occurred once. V and J are TRBV27 and TRBJ1-6; D uncertain. V was pared by 3 bases and J by 10 bases, with 7 bases between. The CDR3 has 12 amino acids. Germline CDR1 reads MNHEY; CDR2 reads SMNVEV (reference sequence). The CDR3 DNA follows: TGTGCCAGCAGTTTGCGGGCCTCACCCCTCCACTTT. Its protein product is CASSLRASPLHF.

The chain is built from TRBV18 and TRBJ1-5; no definite D call. The CDR3 consists of 13 residues. Looked up from germline, CDR1 is KGHSH and CDR2 is LQKENI. Trimming cost V 4 bases and J 4 bases, with 8 bases left between them. The CDR3 nucleotides are TGTGCCAGCTCACGAACAGAAAATCAGCCCCAGCATTTT. Protein product: CASSRTENQPQHF.

In its sample, this clone was seen a few times. This sequence joins TRBV28 and TRBJ2-7; 9 bases align to TRBD1. Trimming cost V 2 bases and J 3 bases; bases outside gene matches: 8. Germline values: CDR1 MDHEN, CDR2 SYDVKM. This CDR3 has 16 amino acids. The CDR3 region has the DNA TGTGCCAGCAGTTTAGGACCCGAGACAGGGGGCTACGAGCAGTACTTC. Protein sequence: CASSLGPETGGYEQYF.

This chain uses TRBV28 with TRBJ2-3; 7 bases agree with TRBD2. The V and J ends lost 1 base and 7 bases, in that order; junction bases with no gene match: 5. This CDR3 is built from 14 residues. The V gene's germline CDR1 is MDHEN and CDR2 SYDVKM. The CDR3 is CASSLLGLTYTQYF. The CDR3 DNA sequence: TGTGCCAGCAGTTTATTGGGACTAACATATACGCAGTATTTT.

The chain employs TRBV27 and TRBJ2-7, with D perhaps matching TRBD2 (7 bases). CDR3 length: 16 amino acids. Trimming pared 3 bases from V and 7 bases from J, leaving 22 bases between. In germline, CDR1 is MNHEY, CDR2 SMNVEV (reference sequence). The CDR3 DNA is TGTGCCAGCAGTTTCGGGGGGTGGACAGACCCTCGGGAGCAGTACTTC. Translated, it gives CASSFGGWTDPREQYF.

The gene calls are TRBV20-1 and TRBJ2-7; TRBD2 aligns across 9 bases. CDR3 length equals 14 residues. V gave up 3 bases and J gave up 3 bases; unmatched junction bases: 6. Germline V lookup: CDR1 DFQATT, CDR2 SNEGSKA (reference sequence). The CDR3 DNA follows: TGCAGTGCTAGTAGGCTAGCGGGACTCTACGAGCAGTACTTC. This translates into CSASRLAGLYEQYF.

In this sample, this clone turned up a few times. The CDR3 DNA is TGTGCCAGCTCACCCCCGGGACTAGCGGGAGCACGGCAGTACTTC. Translating gives CASSPPGLAGARQYF. V and J are TRBV18 and TRBJ2-7; 14 nucleotides align to TRBD2. The germline V gene has CDR1 KGHSH and CDR2 LQKENI. V was clipped by 3 bases and J by 9 bases; unmatched bases: 7. The CDR3 length is 15 residues.

The V call is TRBV2, the J call TRBJ2-2, with a tentative D call TRBD1 (5 bases). Per germline, CDR1 SNHLY and CDR2 FYNNEI. The V and J ends lost 1 base and 7 bases respectively, with 16 bases between them. The CDR3 sequence is 16 residues long. The CDR3 nucleotides are TGTGCCAGCAGTGAAGTAGGACAACCTCAGGGCGGGGAGCTGTTTTTT. Protein sequence: CASSEVGQPQGGELFF.

Written as DNA, the CDR3 is TGTGCCACCAGCAGAGTGACAGGGACGGGCTCTGGGGCCAACGTCCTGACTTTC. Translated: CATSRVTGTGSGANVLTF. The chain carries TRBV15 and TRBJ2-6; 7 nucleotides agree with TRBD1. The J segment lost 0 bases and the V segment lost 1 base, leaving 6 bases of the junction unmatched. This CDR3 contains 18 residues. From germline, CDR1 is LNHNV and CDR2 YYDKDF (reference sequence).

The J gene is TRBJ2-3, the V gene TRBV7-3; 10 bases fit TRBD2. The CDR3 runs to 15 residues. V gave up 2 bases and J gave up 3 bases; unmatched junction bases: 2. Germline V lookup: CDR1 SGHTA, CDR2 FQGTGA. CDR3 region: CASSLQGLATDTQYF. The CDR3 DNA sequence: TGTGCCAGCAGCTTACAGGGACTAGCGACAGATACGCAGTATTTT. Filled out from reference TRBV7-3 and TRBJ2-3, the complete variable domain reads GAGVSQTPSNKVTEKGKYVELRCDPISGHTALYWYRQSLGQGPEFLIYFQGTGAADDSGLPNDRFFAVRPEGSVSTLKIQRTERGDSAVYLCASSLQGLATDTQYFGPGTRLTVL.